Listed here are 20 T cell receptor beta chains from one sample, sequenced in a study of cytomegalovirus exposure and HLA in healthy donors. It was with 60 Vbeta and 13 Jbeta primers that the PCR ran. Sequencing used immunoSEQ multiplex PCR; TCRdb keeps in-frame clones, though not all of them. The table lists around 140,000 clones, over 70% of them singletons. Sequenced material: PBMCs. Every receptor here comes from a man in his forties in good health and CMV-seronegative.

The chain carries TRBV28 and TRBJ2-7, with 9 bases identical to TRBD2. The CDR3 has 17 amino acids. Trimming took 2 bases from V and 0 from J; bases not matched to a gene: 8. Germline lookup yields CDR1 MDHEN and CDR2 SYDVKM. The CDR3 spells CASSLKIAGVTSYEQYF. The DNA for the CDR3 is TGTGCCAGCAGTTTAAAGATAGCGGGGGTAACCTCCTACGAGCAGTACTTC. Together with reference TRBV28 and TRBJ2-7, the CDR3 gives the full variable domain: DVKVTQSSRYLVKRTGEKVFLECVQDMDHENMFWYRQDPGLGLRLIYFSYDVKMKEKGDIPEGYSVSREKKERFSLILESASTNQTSMYLCASSLKIAGVTSYEQYFGPGTRLTVT.

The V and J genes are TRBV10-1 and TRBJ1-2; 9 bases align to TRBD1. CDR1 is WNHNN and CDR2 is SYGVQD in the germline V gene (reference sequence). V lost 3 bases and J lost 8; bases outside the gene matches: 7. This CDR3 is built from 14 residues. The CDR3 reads CASSETGQGYGYTF. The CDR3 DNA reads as TGCGCCAGCAGTGAAACGGGACAGGGATACGGCTACACCTTC.

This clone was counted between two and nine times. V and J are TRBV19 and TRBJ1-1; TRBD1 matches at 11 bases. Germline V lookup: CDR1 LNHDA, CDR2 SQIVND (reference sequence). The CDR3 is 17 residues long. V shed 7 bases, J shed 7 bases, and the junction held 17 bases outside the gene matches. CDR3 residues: CASIPPPGTGGKFEAFF. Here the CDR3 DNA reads TGTGCCAGTATCCCTCCCCCCGGGACAGGGGGTAAATTTGAAGCTTTCTTT.

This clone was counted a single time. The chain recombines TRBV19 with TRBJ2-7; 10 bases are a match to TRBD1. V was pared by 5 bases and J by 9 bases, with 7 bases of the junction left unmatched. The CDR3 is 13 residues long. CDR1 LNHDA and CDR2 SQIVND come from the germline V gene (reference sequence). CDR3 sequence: CASSPRDRGGQYF. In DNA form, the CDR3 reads TGTGCCAGTAGTCCCCGGGACAGGGGAGGGCAGTACTTC.

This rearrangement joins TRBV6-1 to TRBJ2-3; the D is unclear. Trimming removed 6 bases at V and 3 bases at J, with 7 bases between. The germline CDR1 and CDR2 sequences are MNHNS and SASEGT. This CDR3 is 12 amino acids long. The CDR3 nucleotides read TGTGCCAGCAGCTTACAGACAGATACGCAGTATTTT. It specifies CASSLQTDTQYF.

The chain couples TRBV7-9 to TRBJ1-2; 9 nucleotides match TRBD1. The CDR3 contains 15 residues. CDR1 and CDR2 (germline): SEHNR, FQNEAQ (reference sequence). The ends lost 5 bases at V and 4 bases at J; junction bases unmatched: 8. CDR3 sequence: CASSPPGQGFYGYTF. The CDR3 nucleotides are TGTGCCAGCAGCCCCCCGGGACAGGGATTCTATGGCTACACCTTC.

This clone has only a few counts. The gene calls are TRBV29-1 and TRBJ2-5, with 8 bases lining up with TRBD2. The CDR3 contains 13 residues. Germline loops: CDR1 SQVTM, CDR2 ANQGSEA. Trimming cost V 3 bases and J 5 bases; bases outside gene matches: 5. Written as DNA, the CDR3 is TGCAGCGTTGACCTTAGCGGGGCGGAGACCCAGTACTTC. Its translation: CSVDLSGAETQYF. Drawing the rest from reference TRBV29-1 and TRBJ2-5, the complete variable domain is SAVISQKPSRDICQRGTSLTIQCQVDSQVTMMFWYRQQPGQSLTLIATANQGSEATYESGFVIDKFPISRPNLTFSTLTVSNMSPEDSSIYLCSVDLSGAETQYFGPGTRLLVL.

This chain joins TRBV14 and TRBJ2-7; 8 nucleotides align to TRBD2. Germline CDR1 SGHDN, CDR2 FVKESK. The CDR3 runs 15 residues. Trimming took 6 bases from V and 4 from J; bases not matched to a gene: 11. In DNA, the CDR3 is TGTGCCAGCAGTCCGACCGGGGGGGCGAGGTACGAGCAGTACTTC. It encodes CASSPTGGARYEQYF.

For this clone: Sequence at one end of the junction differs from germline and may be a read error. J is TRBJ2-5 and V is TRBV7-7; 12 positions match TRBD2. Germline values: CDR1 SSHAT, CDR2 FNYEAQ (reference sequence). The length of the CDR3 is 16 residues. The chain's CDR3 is CASSFRASGGGETQYF. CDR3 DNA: TGTGCTAGCAGTTTTAGGGCTAGCGGGGGGGGAGAGACCCAGTACTTC.

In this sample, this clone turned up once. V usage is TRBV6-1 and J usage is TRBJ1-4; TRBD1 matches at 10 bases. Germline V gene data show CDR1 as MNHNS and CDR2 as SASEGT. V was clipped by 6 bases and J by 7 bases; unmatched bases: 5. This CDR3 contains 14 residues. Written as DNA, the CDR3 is TGTGCCAGCAGCAACAGGGACAGGGGTGAAAAACTGTTTTTT. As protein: CASSNRDRGEKLFF.

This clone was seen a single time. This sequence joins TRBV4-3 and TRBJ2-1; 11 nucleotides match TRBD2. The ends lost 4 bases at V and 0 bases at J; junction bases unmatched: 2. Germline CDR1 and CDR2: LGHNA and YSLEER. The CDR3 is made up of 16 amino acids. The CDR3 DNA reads TGCGCCAGCAGCCGACTAGCGGGGAGCTCCTACAATGAGCAGTTCTTC. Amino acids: CASSRLAGSSYNEQFF.

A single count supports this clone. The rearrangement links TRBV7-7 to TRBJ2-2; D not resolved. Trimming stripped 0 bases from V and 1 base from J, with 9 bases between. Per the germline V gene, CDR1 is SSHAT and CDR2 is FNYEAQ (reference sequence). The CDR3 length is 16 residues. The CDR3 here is CASSLAPSGNTGELFF. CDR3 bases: TGTGCCAGCAGCTTAGCGCCGTCAGGGAACACCGGGGAGCTGTTTTTT.

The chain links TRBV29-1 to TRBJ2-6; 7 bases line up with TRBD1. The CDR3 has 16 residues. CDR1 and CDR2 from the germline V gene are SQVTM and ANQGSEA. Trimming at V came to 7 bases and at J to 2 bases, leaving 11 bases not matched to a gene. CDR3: CSATDREGAGANVLTF. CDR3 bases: TGCAGCGCTACCGACAGGGAAGGGGCTGGGGCCAACGTCCTGACTTTC.

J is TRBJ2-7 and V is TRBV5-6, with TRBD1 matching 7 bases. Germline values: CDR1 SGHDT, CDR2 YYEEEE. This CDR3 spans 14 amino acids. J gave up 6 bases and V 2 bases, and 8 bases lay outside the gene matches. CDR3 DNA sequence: TGTGCCAGCAGCTTTATACAGGGGTCGGTCGAGCAGTACTTC. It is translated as CASSFIQGSVEQYF.

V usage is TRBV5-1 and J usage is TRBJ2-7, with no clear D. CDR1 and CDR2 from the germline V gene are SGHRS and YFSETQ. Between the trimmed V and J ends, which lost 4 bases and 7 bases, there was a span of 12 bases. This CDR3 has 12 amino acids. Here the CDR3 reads CASSPSLEEQYF. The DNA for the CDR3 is TGCGCCAGCAGCCCCTCGCTAGAGGAGCAGTACTTC. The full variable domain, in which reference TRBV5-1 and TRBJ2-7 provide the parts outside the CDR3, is KAGVTQTPRYLIKTRGQQVTLSCSPISGHRSVSWYQQTPGQGLQFLFEYFSETQRNKGNFPGRFSGRQFSNSRSEMNVSTLELGDSALYLCASSPSLEEQYFGPGTRLTVT.

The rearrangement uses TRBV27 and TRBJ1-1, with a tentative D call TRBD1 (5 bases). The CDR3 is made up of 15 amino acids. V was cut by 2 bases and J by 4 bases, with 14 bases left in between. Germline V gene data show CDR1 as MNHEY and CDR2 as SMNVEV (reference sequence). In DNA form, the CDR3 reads TGTGCCAGCAGTTTAGTAGACAGAAGAAGCACTGAAGCTTTCTTT. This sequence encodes CASSLVDRRSTEAFF.

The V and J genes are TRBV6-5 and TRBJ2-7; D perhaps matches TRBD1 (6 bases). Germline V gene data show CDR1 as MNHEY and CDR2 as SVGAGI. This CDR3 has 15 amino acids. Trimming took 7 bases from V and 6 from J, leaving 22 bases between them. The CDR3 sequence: CASTLSQGAAGEQYF. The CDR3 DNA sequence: TGTGCCAGCACGCTATCACAGGGTGCCGCCGGCGAGCAGTACTTC.

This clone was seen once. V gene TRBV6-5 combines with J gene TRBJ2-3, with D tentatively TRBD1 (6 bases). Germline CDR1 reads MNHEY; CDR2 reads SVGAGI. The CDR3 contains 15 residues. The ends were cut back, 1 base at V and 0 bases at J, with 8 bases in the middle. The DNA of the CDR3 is TGTGCCAGCAGTTACTGGCAGGGGAGCACAGATACGCAGTATTTT. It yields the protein CASSYWQGSTDTQYF.

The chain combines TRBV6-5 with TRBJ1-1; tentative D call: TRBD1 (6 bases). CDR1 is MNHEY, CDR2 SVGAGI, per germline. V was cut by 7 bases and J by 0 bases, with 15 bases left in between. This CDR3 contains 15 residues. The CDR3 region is CASNPTGQLNTEAFF. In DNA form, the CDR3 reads TGTGCCAGCAATCCGACCGGACAGCTGAACACTGAAGCTTTCTTT.

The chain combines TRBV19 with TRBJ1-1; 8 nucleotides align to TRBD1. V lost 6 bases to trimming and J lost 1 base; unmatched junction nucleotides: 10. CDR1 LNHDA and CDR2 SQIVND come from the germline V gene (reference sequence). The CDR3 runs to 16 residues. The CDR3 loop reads CASRAGGVRWNTEAFF. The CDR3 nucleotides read TGTGCCAGTAGGGCAGGGGGCGTTAGGTGGAACACTGAAGCTTTCTTT. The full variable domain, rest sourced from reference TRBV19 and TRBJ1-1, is DGGITQSPKYLFRKEGQNVTLSCEQNLNHDAMYWYRQDPGQGLRLIYYSQIVNDFQKGDIAEGYSVSREKKESFPLTVTSAQKNPTAFYLCASRAGGVRWNTEAFFGQGTRLTVV.